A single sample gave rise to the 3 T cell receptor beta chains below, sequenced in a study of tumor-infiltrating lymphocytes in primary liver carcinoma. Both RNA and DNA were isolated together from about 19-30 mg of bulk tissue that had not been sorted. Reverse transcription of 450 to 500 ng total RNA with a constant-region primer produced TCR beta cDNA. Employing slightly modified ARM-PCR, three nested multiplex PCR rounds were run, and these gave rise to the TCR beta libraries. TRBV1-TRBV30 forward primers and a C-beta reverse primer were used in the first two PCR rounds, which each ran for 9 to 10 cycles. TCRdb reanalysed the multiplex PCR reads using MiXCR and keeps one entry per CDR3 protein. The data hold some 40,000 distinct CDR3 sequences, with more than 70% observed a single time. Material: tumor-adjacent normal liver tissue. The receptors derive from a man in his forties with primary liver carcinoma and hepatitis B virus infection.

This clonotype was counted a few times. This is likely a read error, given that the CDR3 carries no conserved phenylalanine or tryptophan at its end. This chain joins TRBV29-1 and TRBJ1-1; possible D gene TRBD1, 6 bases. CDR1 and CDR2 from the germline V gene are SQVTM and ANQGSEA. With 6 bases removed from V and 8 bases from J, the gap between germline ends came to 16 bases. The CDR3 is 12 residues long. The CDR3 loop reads CSVITGGTEAFL. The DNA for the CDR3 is TGCAGCGTGATAACGGGGGGCACCGAAGCTTTCCTT.

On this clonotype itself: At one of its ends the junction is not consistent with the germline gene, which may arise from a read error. The CDR3 DNA follows: TGTGCCAGCAGCATGGGGGGAGACAGGGGTATTTCCCTTTCTGGGGTCAACGTCCTGACTTTC. This gives the protein CASSMGGDRGISLSGVNVLTF. The rearrangement joins TRBV11-2 to TRBJ2-6, with TRBD1 matching 8 bases. The length of the CDR3 is 21 residues. Germline-derived CDR1 and CDR2 are SGHAT and FQNNGV.

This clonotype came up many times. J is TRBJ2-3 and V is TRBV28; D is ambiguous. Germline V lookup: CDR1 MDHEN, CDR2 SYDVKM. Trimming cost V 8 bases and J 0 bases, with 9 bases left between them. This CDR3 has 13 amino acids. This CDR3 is CASGSPSTDTQYF. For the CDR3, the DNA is TGTGCCAGCGGAAGCCCTAGCACAGATACGCAGTATTTT.